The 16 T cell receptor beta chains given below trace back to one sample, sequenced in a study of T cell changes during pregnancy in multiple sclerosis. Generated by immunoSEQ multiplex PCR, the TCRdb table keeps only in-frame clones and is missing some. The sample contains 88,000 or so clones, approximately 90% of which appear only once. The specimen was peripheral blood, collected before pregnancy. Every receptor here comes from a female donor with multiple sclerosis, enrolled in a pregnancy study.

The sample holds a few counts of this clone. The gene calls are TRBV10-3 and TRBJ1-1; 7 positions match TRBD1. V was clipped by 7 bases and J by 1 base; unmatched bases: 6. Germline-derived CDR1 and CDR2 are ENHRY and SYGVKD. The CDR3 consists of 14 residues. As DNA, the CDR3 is TGTGCCATCATTTCCGGGACAGCGAACACTGAAGCTTTCTTT. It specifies CAIISGTANTEAFF.

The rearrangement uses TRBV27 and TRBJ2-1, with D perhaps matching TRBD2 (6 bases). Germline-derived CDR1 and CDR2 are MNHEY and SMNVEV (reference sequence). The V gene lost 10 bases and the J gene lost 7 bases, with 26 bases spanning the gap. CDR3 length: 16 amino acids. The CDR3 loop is CATSPRKVVAENEQFF. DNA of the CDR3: TGTGCCACCTCACCGCGGAAGGTGGTAGCGGAGAATGAGCAGTTCTTC.

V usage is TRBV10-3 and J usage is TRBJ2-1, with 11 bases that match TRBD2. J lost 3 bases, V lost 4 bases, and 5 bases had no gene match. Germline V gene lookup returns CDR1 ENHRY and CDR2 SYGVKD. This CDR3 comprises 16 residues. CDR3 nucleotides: TGTGCCATCAGTGGGAGACTAGCGGGGTTCTACAATGAGCAGTTCTTC. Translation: CAISGRLAGFYNEQFF.

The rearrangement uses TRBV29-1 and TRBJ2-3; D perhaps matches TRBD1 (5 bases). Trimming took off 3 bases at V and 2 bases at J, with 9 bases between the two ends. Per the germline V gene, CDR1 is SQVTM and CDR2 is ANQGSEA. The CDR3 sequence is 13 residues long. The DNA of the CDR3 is TGCAGCGTTGACAGGGATGACACAGATACGCAGTATTTT. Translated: CSVDRDDTDTQYF.

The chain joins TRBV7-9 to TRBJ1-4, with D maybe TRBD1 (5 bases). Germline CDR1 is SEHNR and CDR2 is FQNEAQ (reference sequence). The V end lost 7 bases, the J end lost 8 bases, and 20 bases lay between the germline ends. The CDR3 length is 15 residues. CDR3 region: CASTPTATRGEKLFF. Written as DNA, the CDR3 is TGTGCCAGCACGCCGACAGCCACCCGGGGGGAAAAACTGTTTTTT. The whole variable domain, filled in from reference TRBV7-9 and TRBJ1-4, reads DTGVSQNPRHKITKRGQNVTFRCDPISEHNRLYWYRQTLGQGPEFLTYFQNEAQLEKSRLLSDRFSAERPKGSFSTLEIQRTEQGDSAMYLCASTPTATRGEKLFFGSGTQLSVL.

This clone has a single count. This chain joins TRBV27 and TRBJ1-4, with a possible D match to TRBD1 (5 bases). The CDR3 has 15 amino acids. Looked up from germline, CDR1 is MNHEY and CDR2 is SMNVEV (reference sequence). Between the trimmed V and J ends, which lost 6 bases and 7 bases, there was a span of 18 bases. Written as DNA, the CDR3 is TGTGCCAGCAGACACACCGGGGGTGGAGGTGAAAAACTGTTTTTT. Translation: CASRHTGGGGEKLFF.

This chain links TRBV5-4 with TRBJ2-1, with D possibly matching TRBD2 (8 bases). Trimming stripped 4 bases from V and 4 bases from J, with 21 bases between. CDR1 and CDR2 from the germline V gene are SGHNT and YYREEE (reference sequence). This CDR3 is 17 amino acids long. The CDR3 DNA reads TGTGCCAGCAGCCAGGGGGGCGGGGGGCACTTATACAATGAGCAGTTCTTC. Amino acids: CASSQGGGGHLYNEQFF.

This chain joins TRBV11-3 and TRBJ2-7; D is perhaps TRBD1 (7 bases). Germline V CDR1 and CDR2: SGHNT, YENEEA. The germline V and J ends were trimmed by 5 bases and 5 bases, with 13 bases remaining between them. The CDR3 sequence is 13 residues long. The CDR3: CASSLRGADEQYF. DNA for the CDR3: TGTGCCAGCAGCCTCAGGGGGGCGGACGAGCAGTACTTC.

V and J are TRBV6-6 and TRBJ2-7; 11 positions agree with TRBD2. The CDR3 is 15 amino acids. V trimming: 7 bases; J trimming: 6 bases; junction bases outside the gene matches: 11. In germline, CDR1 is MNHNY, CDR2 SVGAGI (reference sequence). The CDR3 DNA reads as TGTGCCAGCAAGGGACTAGCGGCCCGGGTGGGCGAGCAGTACTTC. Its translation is CASKGLAARVGEQYF.

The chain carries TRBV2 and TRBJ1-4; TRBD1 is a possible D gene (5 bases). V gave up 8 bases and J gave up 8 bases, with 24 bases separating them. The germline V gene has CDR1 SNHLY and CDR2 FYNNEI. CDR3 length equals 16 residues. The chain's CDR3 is CASCYSGHIRGEKLFF. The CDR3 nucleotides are TGTGCCAGCTGTTATTCAGGACACATAAGGGGCGAAAAACTGTTTTTT.

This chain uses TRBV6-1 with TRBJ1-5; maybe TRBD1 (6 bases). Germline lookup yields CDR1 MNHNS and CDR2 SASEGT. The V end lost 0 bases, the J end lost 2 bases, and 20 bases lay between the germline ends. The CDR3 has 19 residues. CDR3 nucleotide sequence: TGTGCCAGCAGTGAAGCCGGCAGGGGCGTATTTTGGGGCAATCAGCCCCAGCATTTT. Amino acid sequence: CASSEAGRGVFWGNQPQHF.

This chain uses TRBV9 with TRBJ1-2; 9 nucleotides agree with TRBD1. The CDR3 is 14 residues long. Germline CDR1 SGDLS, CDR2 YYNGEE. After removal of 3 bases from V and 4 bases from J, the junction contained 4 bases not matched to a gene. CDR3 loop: CASSGHRGLYGYTF. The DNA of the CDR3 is TGTGCCAGCAGCGGACACAGGGGGCTCTATGGCTACACCTTC.

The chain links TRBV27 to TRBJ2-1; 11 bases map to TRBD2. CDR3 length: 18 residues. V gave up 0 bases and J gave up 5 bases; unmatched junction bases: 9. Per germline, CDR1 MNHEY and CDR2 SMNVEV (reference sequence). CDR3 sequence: CASSLSRLAGLGNNEQFF. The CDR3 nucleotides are TGTGCCAGCAGTTTATCGCGACTAGCGGGGTTGGGTAACAATGAGCAGTTCTTC.

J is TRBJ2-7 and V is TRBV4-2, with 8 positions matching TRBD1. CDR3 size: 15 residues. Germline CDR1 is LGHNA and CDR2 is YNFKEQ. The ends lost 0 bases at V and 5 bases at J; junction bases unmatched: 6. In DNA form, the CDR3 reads TGTGCCAGCAGCCAAGAGCTCCAGGGGGCAGACGAGCAGTACTTC. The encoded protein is CASSQELQGADEQYF.

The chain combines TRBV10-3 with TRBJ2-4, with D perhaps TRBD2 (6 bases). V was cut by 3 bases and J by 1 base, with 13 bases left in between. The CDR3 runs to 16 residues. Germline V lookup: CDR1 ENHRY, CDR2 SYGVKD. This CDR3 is CAISELGGMAKNIQYF. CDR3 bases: TGTGCCATCAGTGAACTGGGGGGAATGGCCAAAAACATTCAGTACTTC.

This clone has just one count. The CDR3 region has the DNA TGCGCCAGCAGCTTAGACTCAAGCACAGATACGCAGTATTTT. It translates to CASSLDSSTDTQYF. This chain uses TRBV5-1 with TRBJ2-3; no reliable D call. V lost 2 bases and J 0 bases, leaving 7 bases between the germline ends. CDR3 length: 14 residues. In germline, CDR1 is SGHRS, CDR2 YFSETQ.